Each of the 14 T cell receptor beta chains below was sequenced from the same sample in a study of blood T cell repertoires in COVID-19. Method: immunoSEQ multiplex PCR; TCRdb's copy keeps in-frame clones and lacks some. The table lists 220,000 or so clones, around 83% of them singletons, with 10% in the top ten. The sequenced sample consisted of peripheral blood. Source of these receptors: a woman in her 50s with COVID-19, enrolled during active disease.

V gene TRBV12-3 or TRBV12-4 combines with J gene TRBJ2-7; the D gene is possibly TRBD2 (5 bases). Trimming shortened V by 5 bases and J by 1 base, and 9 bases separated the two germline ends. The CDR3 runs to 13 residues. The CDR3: CASSRGYSYEQYV. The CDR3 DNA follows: TGTGCCAGCAGTCGAGGGTATTCCTACGAGCAGTACGTC.

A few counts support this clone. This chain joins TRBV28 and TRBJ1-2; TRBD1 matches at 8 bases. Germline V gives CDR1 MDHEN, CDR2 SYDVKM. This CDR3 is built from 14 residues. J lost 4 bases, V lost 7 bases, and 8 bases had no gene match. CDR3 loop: CASIQGAIGYGYTF. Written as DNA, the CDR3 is TGTGCCAGCATCCAGGGGGCAATCGGCTATGGCTACACCTTC.

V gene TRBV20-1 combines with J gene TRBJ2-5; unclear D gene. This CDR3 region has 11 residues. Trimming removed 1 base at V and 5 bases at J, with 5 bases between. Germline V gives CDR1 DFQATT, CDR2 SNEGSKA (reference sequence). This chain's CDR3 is CSARAMETQYF. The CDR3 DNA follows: TGCAGTGCTAGAGCCATGGAGACCCAGTACTTC.

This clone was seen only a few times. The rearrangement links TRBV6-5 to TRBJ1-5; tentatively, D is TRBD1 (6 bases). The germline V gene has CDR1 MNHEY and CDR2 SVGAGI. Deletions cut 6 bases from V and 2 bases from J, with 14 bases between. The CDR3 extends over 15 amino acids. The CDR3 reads CASSLQGMGNQPQHF. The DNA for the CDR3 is TGTGCCAGCAGCTTACAGGGTATGGGCAATCAGCCCCAGCATTTT.

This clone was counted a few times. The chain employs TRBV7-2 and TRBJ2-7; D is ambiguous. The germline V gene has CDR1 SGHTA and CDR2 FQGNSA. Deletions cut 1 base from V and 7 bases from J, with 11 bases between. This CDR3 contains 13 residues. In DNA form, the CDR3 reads TGTGCCAGCAGCTTAGGCCTAGTGGGTGAGCAGTACTTC. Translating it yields CASSLGLVGEQYF.

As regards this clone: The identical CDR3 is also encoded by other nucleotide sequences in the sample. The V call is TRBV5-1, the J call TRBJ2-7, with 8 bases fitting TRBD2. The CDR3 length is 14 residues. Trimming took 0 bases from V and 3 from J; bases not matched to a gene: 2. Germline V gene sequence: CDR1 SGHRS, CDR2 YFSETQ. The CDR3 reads CASSLGAGDYEQYF. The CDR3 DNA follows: TGCGCCAGCAGCTTGGGAGCGGGGGACTACGAGCAGTACTTC.

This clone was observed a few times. The CDR3 DNA reads as TGTGCCAGCAGTGGTAACAGCTACCTATATGGCTACACCTTC. Translation gives CASSGNSYLYGYTF. The V and J genes are TRBV2 and TRBJ1-2; D ambiguous. Germline V gene sequence: CDR1 SNHLY, CDR2 FYNNEI. This CDR3 has 14 residues. Trimming took 4 bases from V and 5 from J, leaving 14 bases between them.

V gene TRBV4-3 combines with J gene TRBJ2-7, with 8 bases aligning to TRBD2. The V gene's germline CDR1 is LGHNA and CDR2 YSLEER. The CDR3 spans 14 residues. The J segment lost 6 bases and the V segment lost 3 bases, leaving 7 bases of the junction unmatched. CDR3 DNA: TGCGCCAGCAGCCACGGGGGGGCCCGTTCCGAGCAGTACTTC. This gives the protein CASSHGGARSEQYF.

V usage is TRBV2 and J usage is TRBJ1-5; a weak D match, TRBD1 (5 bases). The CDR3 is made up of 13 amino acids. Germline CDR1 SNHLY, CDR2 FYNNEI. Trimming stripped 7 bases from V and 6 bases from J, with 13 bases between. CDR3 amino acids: CASTPGVGQPQHF. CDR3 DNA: TGTGCCAGCACCCCGGGGGTTGGTCAGCCCCAGCATTTT.

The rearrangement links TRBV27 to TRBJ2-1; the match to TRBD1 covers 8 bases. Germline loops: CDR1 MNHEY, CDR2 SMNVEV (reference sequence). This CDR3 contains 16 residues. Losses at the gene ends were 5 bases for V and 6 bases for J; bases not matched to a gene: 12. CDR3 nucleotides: TGTGCCAGCAGTCCAGAAGGACAGGGTATTTTCAATGAGCAGTTCTTC. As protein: CASSPEGQGIFNEQFF.

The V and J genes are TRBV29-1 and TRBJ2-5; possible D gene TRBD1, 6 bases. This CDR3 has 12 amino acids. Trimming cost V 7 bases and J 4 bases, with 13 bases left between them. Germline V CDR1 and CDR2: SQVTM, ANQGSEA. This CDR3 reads CSASQGRETQYF. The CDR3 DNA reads TGCAGCGCCTCACAGGGTCGAGAGACCCAGTACTTC.

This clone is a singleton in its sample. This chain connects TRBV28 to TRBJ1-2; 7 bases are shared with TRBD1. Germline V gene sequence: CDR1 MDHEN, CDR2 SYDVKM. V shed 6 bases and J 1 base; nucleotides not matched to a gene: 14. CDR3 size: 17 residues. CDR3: CASSLGLGGLLNYGYTF. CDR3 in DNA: TGTGCCAGCAGCTTAGGGCTAGGGGGCCTTCTTAACTATGGCTACACCTTC.

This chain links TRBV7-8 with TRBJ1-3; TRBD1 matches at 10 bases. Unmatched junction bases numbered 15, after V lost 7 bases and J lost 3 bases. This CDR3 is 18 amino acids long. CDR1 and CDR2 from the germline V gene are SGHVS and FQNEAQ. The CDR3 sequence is CASTPATGGVISGNTIYF. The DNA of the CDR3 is TGTGCCAGCACCCCCGCGACAGGGGGCGTAATAAGTGGAAACACCATATATTTT.

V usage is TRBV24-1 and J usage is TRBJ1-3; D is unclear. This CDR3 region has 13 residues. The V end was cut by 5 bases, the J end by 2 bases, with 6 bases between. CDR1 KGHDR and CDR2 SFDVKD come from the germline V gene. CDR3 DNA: TGTGCCACCAGTGCCGGGGCTGGAAACACCATATATTTT. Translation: CATSAGAGNTIYF.